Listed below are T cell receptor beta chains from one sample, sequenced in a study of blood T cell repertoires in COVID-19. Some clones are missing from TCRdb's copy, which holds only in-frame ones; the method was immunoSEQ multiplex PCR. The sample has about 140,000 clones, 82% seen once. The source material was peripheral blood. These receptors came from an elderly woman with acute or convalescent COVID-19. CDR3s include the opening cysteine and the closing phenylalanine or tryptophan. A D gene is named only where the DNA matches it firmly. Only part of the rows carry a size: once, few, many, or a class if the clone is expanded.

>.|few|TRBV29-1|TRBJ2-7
CSVGGSYEQYF
TGCAGCGTTGGGGGCTCTTACGAGCAGTACTTC
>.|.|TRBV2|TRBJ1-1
CASSNSGDSEAFF
TGTGCCAGCAGTAATAGCGGGGATTCTGAAGCTTTCTTT
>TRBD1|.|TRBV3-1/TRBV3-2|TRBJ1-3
CASTRDRGSGNTIYF
TGTGCCAGCACACGGGACAGGGGGTCTGGAAACACCATATATTTT
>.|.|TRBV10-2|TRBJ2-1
CASSETGVLSLGSYNEQFF
TGCGCCAGCAGTGAGACCGGGGTGCTAAGTCTCGGATCCTACAATGAGCAGTTCTTC
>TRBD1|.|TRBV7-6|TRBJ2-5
CASSPNPQGRETQYF
TGTGCCAGCAGCCCTAACCCACAGGGGAGAGAGACCCAGTACTTC
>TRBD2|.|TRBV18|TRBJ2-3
CASSRTSGTDTQYF
TGTGCCAGCTCACGGACTAGCGGAACAGATACGCAGTATTTT
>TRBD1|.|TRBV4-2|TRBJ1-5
CASSQELRDSRNSNQPQHF
TGTGCCAGCAGCCAAGAGCTTCGGGACAGCAGAAATAGCAATCAGCCCCAGCATTTT
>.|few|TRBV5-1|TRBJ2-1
CATRRGSYNEQFF
TGCGCCACCCGGAGAGGGTCGTACAATGAGCAGTTCTTC
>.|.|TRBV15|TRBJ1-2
CATSDPGEPYGYTF
TGTGCCACCAGCGACCCAGGGGAACCCTATGGCTACACCTTC
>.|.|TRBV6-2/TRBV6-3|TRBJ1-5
CASSYHGRYSNQPQHF
TGTGCCAGCAGTTACCACGGGAGGTATAGCAATCAGCCCCAGCATTTT
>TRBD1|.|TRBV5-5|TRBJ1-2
CASSLFRDRGDGYTF
TGTGCCAGCAGCTTATTTCGGGACAGGGGCGATGGCTACACCTTC
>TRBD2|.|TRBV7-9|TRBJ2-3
CASSLRRGSTDTQYF
TGTGCCAGCAGCTTACGGCGGGGGAGCACAGATACGCAGTATTTT
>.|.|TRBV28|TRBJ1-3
CASRGRQVPIYF
TGTGCCAGCAGAGGAAGACAGGTTCCCATATATTTT
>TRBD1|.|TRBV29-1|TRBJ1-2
CSAPTGGIYTF
TGCAGCGCCCCGACAGGGGGAATCTACACCTTC
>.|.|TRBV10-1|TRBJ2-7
CASSETFSGAYEQYF
TGCGCCAGCAGTGAAACGTTTTCGGGTGCCTACGAGCAGTACTTC
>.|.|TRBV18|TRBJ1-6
CASRGDTNSPLHF
TGTGCCAGCCGAGGGGACACAAATTCACCCCTCCACTTT
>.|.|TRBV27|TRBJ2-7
CASKRGGAEKGEQYF
TGTGCCAGCAAAAGGGGGGGGGCAGAGAAAGGCGAGCAGTACTTC
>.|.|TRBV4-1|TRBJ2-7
CASSQYYPRGSSYEQYF
TGCGCCAGCAGCCAATATTACCCTCGGGGTAGCTCCTACGAGCAGTACTTC
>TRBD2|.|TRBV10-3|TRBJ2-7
CAISDFAGEGSYEQYF
TGTGCCATCAGTGACTTTGCGGGGGAAGGCTCCTACGAGCAGTACTTC
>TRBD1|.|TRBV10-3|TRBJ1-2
CAIMDGQGAYGYTF
TGTGCCATCATGGATGGACAGGGGGCGTATGGCTACACCTTC
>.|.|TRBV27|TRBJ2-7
CASSLLAGRYEQYF
TGTGCCAGCAGTTTATTGGCTGGGAGGTACGAGCAGTACTTC
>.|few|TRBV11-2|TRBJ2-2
CASSFVRGTGELFF
TGTGCCAGCAGCTTTGTAAGGGGCACCGGGGAGCTGTTTTTT
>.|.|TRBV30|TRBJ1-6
CAWMQGFYNSPLHF
TGTGCCTGGATGCAGGGTTTCTATAATTCACCCCTCCACTTT
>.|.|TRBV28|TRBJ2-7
CASSLIYRLHEQYF
TGTGCCAGCAGTTTAATATACAGGTTGCACGAGCAGTACTTC
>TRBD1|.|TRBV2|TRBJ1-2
CASISTGPYTF
TGTGCCAGCATATCGACAGGGCCCTACACCTTC
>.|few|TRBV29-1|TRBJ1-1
CSVNLSGEAFF
TGCAGCGTAAACCTATCGGGTGAAGCTTTCTTT
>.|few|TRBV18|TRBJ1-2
CASSLGAFGSGGYTF
TGTGCCAGCTCCCTAGGTGCTTTTGGCTCGGGTGGCTACACCTTC